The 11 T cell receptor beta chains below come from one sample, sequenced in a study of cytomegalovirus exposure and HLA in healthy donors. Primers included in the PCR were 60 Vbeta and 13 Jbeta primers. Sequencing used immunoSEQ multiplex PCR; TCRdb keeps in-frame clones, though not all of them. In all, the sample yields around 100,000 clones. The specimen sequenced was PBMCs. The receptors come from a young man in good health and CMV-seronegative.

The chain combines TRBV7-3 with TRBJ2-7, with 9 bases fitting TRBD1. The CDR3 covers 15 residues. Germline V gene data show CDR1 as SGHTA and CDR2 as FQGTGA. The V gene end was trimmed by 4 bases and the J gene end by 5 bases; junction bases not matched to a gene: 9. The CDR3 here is CASSSTGTGYHEQYF. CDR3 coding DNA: TGTGCCAGCAGCTCTACCGGGACAGGGTACCACGAGCAGTACTTC. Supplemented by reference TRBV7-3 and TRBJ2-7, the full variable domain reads GAGVSQTPSNKVTEKGKYVELRCDPISGHTALYWYRQSLGQGPEFLIYFQGTGAADDSGLPNDRFFAVRPEGSVSTLKIQRTERGDSAVYLCASSSTGTGYHEQYFGPGTRLTVT.

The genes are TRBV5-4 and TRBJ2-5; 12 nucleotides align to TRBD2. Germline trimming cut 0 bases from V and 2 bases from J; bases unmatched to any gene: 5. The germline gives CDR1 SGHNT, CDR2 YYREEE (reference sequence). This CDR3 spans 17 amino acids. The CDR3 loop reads CASSLGASGGGQETQYF. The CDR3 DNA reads TGTGCCAGCAGCTTGGGCGCTAGCGGGGGGGGTCAAGAGACCCAGTACTTC.

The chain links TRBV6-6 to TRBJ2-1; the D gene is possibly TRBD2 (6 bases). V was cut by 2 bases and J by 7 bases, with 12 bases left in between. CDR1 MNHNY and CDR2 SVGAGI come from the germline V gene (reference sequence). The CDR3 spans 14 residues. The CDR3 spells CASSYGTPGNEQFF. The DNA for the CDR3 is TGTGCCAGCAGTTACGGGACTCCGGGTAATGAGCAGTTCTTC.

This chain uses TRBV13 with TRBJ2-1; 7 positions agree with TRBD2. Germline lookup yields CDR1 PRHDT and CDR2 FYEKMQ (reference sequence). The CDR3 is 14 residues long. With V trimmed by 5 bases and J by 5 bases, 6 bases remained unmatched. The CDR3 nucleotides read TGTGCCAGCAGCCCGCGGGGGAGCAACAATGAGCAGTTCTTC. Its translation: CASSPRGSNNEQFF. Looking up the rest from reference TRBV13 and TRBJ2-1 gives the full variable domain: AAGVIQSPRHLIKEKRETATLKCYPIPRHDTVYWYQQGPGQDPQFLISFYEKMQSDKGSIPDRFSAQQFSDYHSELNMSSLELGDSALYFCASSPRGSNNEQFFGPGTRLTVL.

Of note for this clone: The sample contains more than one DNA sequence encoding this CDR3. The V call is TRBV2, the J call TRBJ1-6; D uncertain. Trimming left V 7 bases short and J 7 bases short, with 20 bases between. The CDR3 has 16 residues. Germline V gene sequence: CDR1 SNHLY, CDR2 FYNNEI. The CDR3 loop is CASITEAGSNNSPLHF. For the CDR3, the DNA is TGTGCCAGCATCACCGAGGCGGGCTCGAACAATTCACCCCTCCACTTT.

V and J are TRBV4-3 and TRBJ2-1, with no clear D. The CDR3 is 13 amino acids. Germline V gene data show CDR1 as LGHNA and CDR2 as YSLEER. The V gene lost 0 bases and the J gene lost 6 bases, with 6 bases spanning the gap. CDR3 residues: CASSQDSGNEQFF. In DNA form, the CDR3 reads TGCGCCAGCAGCCAAGACTCGGGCAATGAGCAGTTCTTC.

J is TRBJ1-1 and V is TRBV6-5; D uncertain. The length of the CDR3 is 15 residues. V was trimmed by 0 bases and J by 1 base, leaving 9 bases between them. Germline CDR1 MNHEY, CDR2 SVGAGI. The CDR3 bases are TGTGCCAGCAGTTACTCCTCCTCTAGGAACACTGAAGCTTTCTTT. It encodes CASSYSSSRNTEAFF.

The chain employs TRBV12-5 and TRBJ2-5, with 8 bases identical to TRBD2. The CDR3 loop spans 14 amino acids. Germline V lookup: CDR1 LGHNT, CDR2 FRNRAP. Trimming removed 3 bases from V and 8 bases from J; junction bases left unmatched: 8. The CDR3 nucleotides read TGTGCTAGTGGTTTAATCGGGGGGGCCGACACCCAGTACTTC. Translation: CASGLIGGADTQYF.

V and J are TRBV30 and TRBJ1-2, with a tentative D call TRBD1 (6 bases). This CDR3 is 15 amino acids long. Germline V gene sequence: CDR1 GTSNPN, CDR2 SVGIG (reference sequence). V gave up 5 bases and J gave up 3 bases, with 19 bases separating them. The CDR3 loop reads CAWAGRGGADYGYTF. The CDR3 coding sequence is TGTGCCTGGGCGGGAAGGGGGGGCGCGGACTATGGCTACACCTTC.

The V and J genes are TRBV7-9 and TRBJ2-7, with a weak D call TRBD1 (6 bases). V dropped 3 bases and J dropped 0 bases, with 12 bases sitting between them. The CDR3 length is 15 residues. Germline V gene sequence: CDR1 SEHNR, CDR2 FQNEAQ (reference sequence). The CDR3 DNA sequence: TGTGCCAGCAGCTTTCAGGGGACGGCCTCCTACGAGCAGTACTTC. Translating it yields CASSFQGTASYEQYF.

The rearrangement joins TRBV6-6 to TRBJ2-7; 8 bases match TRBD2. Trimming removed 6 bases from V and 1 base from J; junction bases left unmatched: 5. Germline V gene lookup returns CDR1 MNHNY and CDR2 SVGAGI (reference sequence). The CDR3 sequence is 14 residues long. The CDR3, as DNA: TGTGCCAGCAGCCGGGGGGGGGAATCCTACGAGCAGTACTTC. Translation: CASSRGGESYEQYF.